This T cell receptor beta chain was identified in a study of CD8+ T cells in alopecia areata. Sequencing used cDNA as its template, made by extracting RNA and reverse transcribing it. Here immunoSEQ multiplex PCR was the method, and the copy in TCRdb shows in-frame clones only, minus some. The sample holds about 42,000 clones, more than 90% seen once. The treatment is: oral pan-JAK inhibitor, 5-10 mg twice daily. Researchers gathered lesional scalp punch biopsies and peripheral blood from patients with alopecia areata. Trimming stripped 7 bases from V and 9 bases from J, with 26 bases between. This CDR3 comprises 16 residues. CDR1 MRHNA and CDR2 SNTAGT come from the germline V gene.

The rearrangement uses TRBV6-4 and TRBJ2-3; no definite D call. This material consisted of CD8+ T cells sorted from blood, taken at week 24, from a patient treated with tofacitinib. The clonotype comes from a human donor with alopecia areata. The CDR3 is CASTDQVGPAQITQYF. For the CDR3, the DNA is TGTGCCAGCACGGATCAAGTGGGTCCTGCACAGATAACGCAGTATTTT.